This TCR beta chain comes out of a study of T-cell memory formation after mild COVID-19 (dated by TCRdb to 2020 to 2022). With regard to the full study: TCR sequence clusters from the two donors were found to be largely donor specific. T-cell clones expanding and contracting after mild COVID-19 in two donors were tracked by longitudinal TCRalpha and TCRbeta repertoire sequencing. Two young, previously healthy adult volunteers, one female and one male, were included in the cohort. Summary of the overall study and its limitations: Balanced CD4/CD8 phenotypes were observed for clones contracting from day 15 to 85, whereas a bias towards CD4+ was observed for a second wave of clones expanding from day 15 to 37. SARS-CoV-2 specificity of the second-wave clones peaking on day 37 was not confirmed. Contracting CD4+ clones turned up mainly in the CM and EM memory subsets, whereas EMRA was where CD8+ clones were enriched. Some responding clones were detected in pre-infection memory, suggesting pre-existing cross-reactive memory T cells joined the SARS-CoV-2 response. The study covered only a couple of mild cases, and larger cohorts including severe cases with pre-infection samples were considered necessary.

Ficoll-Paque density gradient centrifugation was used to isolate PBMCs. CDR1 and CDR2 are read off the germline V gene (reference sequence) as LGHDT and YNNKEL. From its cysteine to its phenylalanine, the CDR3 spans 13 amino acids. The kept DNA is CDR3 alone, 39 bases in frame from the first base. V is clipped by 1 base and J by 4 bases, and the sequence between their germline boundaries is 5 bases long. Sequencing was performed on an Illumina NovaSeq 6000. TCRalpha and TCRbeta cDNA libraries were built by 5'RACE with constant-segment primers, adding sample barcodes and unique molecular identifiers. RNA was extracted from every sample with Trizol reagent. Amplification of the libraries took two PCR steps, and the second step added a second sample barcode plus Illumina TruSeq adapters. The libraries were sequenced on an Illumina NovaSeq using 2 x 150 bp paired-end reads. The study's own analysis went as follows. The reads were demultiplexed and collapsed into UMI-guided consensus sequences using migec v1.2.7. Using mixcr v2.1.11, UMI consensuses were aligned to TRA and TRB V and J templates and then assembled into clonotypes. Clonotypes were classified as expanded or contracted when called significant by both edgeR and NoisET, with noise models trained on biological replicates. edgeR calls used a false discovery rate-adjusted p below 0.01 and a log2 fold-change threshold of 1. As an exploratory analysis of dynamics, max-normalized trajectories of the 1000 most abundant clonotypes were examined by PCA with hierarchical clustering. Each responding clone was given a CD4 or CD8 phenotype based on the CD4+ and CD8+ repertoires, which had been sequenced separately. TCRdb redid the processing of the public reads, applying fastp at Q25 and MiXCR, and retained in-frame beta chains. Records with the same CDR3 protein are collapsed into one entry carrying the most frequent genes and DNA. TCRdb assigned the V and J calls; the authors' analysis was not used. This sample has about 250,000 distinct CDR3 sequences in its table, and 15% to 19% of those were observed once. The ten most abundant clones make up 2% to 2.5% of the sample.

This clonotype was detected only a few times. The antigen it binds to is not known. No qualities accompany the bases; no much larger clone lies one base away. This sequence originates from an adult woman who had mild COVID-19 (a few samples of this study predate the infection). The sample titles of this study are shuffled in the database, so cell type and time point are left out; the donor was told from shared clones. Recombination connected TRBV3-1 to TRBJ2-1; the D gene identity is not certain. Sequences were obtained from PBMCs or a T cell subset sorted from them (not recorded which). The nucleotides are TGTGCCAGCAGCCAAGGCCGATACAATGAGCAGTTCTTC. Protein translation: CASSQGRYNEQFF.